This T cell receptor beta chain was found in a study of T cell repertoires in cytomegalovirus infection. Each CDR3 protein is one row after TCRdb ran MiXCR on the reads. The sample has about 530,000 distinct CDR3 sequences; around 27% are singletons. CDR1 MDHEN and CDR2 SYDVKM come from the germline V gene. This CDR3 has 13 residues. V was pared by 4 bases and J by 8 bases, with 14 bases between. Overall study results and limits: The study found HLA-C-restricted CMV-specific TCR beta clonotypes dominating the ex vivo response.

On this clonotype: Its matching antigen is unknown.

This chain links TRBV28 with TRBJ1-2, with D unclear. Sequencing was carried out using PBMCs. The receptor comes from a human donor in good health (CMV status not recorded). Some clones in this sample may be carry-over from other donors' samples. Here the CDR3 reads CASSSVVDLGYTF. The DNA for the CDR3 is TGTGCCAGCAGTTCTGTGGTGGACCTCGGCTACACCTTC.